The subject of this entry is one T cell receptor (beta chain). This clonotype showed up many times. Its antigen remains undetermined. No much larger clonotype is one base removed from it; base qualities were not supplied. These data are taken from a study of T cells in Graves' hyperthyroidism and ophthalmopathy (dated by TCRdb to about 2019). Broadly, across the study: Peripheral blood was sampled at the time of initial diagnosis, prior to any treatment. To identify TCR V-J signatures that set the groups apart, the researchers used a discovery cohort of 100 patients, made up of around 42 with Graves' ophthalmopathy and some 55 with stable Graves' hyperthyroidism. Whether ophthalmopathy could be predicted prospectively was tested in an independent validation cohort made up of roughly 20 hyperthyroidism patients plus 17 patients who later progressed to ophthalmopathy. After blood sampling, hyperthyroidism patients were treated with methimazole at a starting dose of 30 mg daily, and ophthalmopathy patients were treated with high-dose intravenous methylprednisolone. For training and testing, the 100 or so patients in the discovery cohort were randomly divided in a 7:3 ratio. The paper reports TCR Vbeta CDR3 sequencing of approximately 140 peripheral blood samples: over 40 ophthalmopathy, about 75 hyperthyroidism and some 17 progressor patients. Thyroid tissue and blood T-cell repertoires from more than five Graves' hyperthyroidism patients were also compared in the study.

The TCR beta CDR3 regions were amplified from the RNA transcripts. A first-round RT-PCR of the TCR CDR3 used the HTBI primer set with the Qiagen OneStep RT-PCR kit. A second multiplex PCR round built the libraries, followed by size selection and purification. Sequencing of the libraries was done on an Illumina HiSeq2000 using paired-end 100 bp reads. As for the original processing: SOAPnuke was used to process the raw data, removing reads that contained adapters or uncalled bases, had a mean Phred below 15, or lacked an exact match to the constant primer or identifier. High-quality paired reads were merged using COPE v1.2.5, and each unique nucleotide sequence was defined as a clonotype. MiTCR v1.1 was used to align clonotypes to the IMGT TRBV, TRBD and TRBJ reference segments. Analysis was restricted to V-J combinations with a frequency above 0.0001, which covered over 98% of repertoires. The TCS score was defined as F50 (clonal expansion) divided by E x V (chaos), with BLOSUM62-based TCRdist calculated between CDR3 peptides within each V-J. Welch's t-statistics and random forest reduced just over 500 V-J features to roughly 13, which were used in a naive Bayes classifier (R e1071). Starting from the raw public reads, TCRdb applied fastp trimming at Q25, assembled clones with MiXCR and retained in-frame beta chains. Identical CDR3 proteins give one entry, which carries the most common genes and DNA. The V and J calls follow TCRdb's processing rather than the paper's. This sample lists fewer than 550,000 distinct CDR3 sequences; about a sixth were detected once. The ten largest clones take up approximately 8% of the sample.

Stable Graves' hyperthyroidism was defined as no progression to ophthalmopathy during 18 months of follow-up. Hyperthyroidism patients were newly diagnosed, with disease duration under 2 months, and aged 18 to 65 years. Any patient with an uncontrolled infection, another autoimmune disease, pregnancy or lactation was excluded. Diagnoses were established on the basis of clinical symptoms, serum thyroxine and TRAb, thyroid ultrasound, and orbital computed tomography. PBMCs were separated from roughly 10 ml of fresh peripheral blood using Ficoll-Paque density gradient centrifugation. Total RNA was extracted with Trizol reagent, and quality was checked on an Agilent 2100 Bioanalyzer. The CDR3, cysteine through phenylalanine, is 12 amino acids long. CDR3 DNA is the only sequence kept; it has 36 bases, read in frame from the first base. V is shortened by 4 bases, J by 1 base, and the region joining them spans 8 bases. The germline V gene (reference sequence) sets CDR1 to DFQATT and CDR2 to SNEGSKA.

The full study reports these points: In validation, the model predicted progression to ophthalmopathy a median of roughly 6.2 months before onset, with roughly 70% sensitivity and just under 75% specificity. Most expanded thyroid clonotypes (frequency above 0.001) were also detected in blood, a finding suggesting that blood repertoires may reflect thyroid immune responses. Ophthalmopathy was separated from stable hyperthyroidism by a 13 V-J signature model, with roughly 88% sensitivity and roughly 81% specificity obtained in cross-validation and 80%/75% obtained in testing. No statistical method was used to set the sample size in advance, and investigators knew the group allocation.

The specimen sequenced was blood. The TCR originated in a woman between 18 and 29 years old with Graves' hyperthyroidism. The chain employs TRBV20-1 and TRBJ2-7; the D gene is possibly TRBD1, with 6 bases matching. The nucleotide sequence is TGCAGTGCTACGGACAGTTCCTACGAGCAGTACTTC. This encodes CSATDSSYEQYF.